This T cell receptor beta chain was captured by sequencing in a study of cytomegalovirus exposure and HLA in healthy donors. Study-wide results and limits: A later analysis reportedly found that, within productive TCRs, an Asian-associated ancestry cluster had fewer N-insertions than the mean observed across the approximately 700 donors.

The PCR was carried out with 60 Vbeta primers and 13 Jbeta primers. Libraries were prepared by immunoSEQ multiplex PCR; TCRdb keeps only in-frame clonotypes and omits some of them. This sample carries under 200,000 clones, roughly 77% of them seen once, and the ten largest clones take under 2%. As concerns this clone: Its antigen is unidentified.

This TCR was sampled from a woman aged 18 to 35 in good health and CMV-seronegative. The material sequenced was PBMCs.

Written as DNA, the CDR3 is TGCGCCAGCAGCTTGATCCTCGGGACAGGGGTCAATGAGCAGTTCTTC. The encoded protein is CASSLILGTGVNEQFF. The genes are TRBV5-1 and TRBJ2-1, with 10 bases matching TRBD1. CDR3 size: 16 residues. Trimming removed 1 base from V and 6 bases from J; junction bases left unmatched: 7. CDR1 is SGHRS, CDR2 YFSETQ, per germline.